This T cell receptor (beta chain) stems from a study of read filtering for tumor transcriptome and immune sequencing. Study overall: R-ISS stage counts were under ten for I, about 15 for II, six or seven for III.

Bone marrow was sampled from every patient at the time of active disease. The library was built from about 400 ng RNA with molecular barcoded adaptors for alpha/delta and beta/gamma chains. TCRdb redid the calling of the reads with MiXCR, one entry per CDR3 protein. The data contain 100,000 to 150,000 distinct CDR3 sequences, around 13% of them singletons. This clonotype was found many times. Sequenced material: a population of CD138-negative cells sorted from bone marrow. This TCR was sampled from a donor over 35 with multiple myeloma.

The CDR3 sequence is CAIRTSGTETQYF. The DNA for the CDR3 is TGTGCCATCAGGACTAGCGGGACGGAGACCCAGTACTTC. This chain connects TRBV10-3 to TRBJ2-5; 11 nucleotides agree with TRBD2. Unmatched junction bases numbered 2, after V lost 6 bases and J lost 5 bases. This CDR3 spans 13 amino acids. Per germline, CDR1 ENHRY and CDR2 SYGVKD.